This T cell receptor beta chain is drawn from a study of radiotherapy plus CTLA-4 blockade in lung cancer. Whole-study context: Objective responses were documented in roughly 20% of patients, with disease control in roughly 33%.

The germline CDR1 and CDR2 sequences are LGHNA and YNFKEQ. The CDR3 loop spans 15 amino acids. Losses at the gene ends were 1 base for V and 5 bases for J; bases not matched to a gene: 7. Repertoires were generated with immunoSEQ multiplex PCR, while TCRdb's copy carries only in-frame clones and drops some. The sample lists 100,000 to 150,000 clones, approximately 90% seen once, with over 6% in the top ten. V is TRBV4-2 and J is TRBJ2-7, with 8 bases aligning to TRBD2. The sequence was collected from a human donor with non-small cell lung cancer that progressed on radiotherapy plus ipilimumab. The material sequenced was peripheral blood, taken from a patient treated with radiotherapy plus ipilimumab. The CDR3 protein is CASSQVPAGANEQYF. DNA for the CDR3: TGTGCCAGCAGCCAAGTGCCAGCGGGAGCGAACGAGCAGTACTTC.